This TCR beta chain derives from a study of T cells after yellow fever vaccination. Study observations and caveats: Sorted repertoires could include abundant contaminating clonotypes from bulk cells.

TCRdb analysed the 5' RACE reads with MiXCR anew, one entry per CDR3 protein. Of 450,000 to 650,000 distinct CDR3 sequences listed, approximately 13% are singletons. There are 18 residues in the CDR3. Trimming stripped 4 bases from V and 1 base from J, with 22 bases between. Germline V CDR1 and CDR2: MNHEY, SVGEGT. There are a few counts of this clonotype. No antigen is known for it. This chain uses TRBV6-2 or TRBV6-3 with TRBJ1-1; TRBD1 is a possible D gene (6 bases). The sequenced sample was PBMCs, obtained on the day of the yellow fever booster vaccination. This TCR derives from a man aged 25 to 40 who received the YFV17D yellow fever vaccine. This chain's CDR3 is CASSWTDKSLRPNTEAFF. The CDR3 DNA reads as TGTGCCAGCAGTTGGACAGACAAGAGCCTAAGGCCGAACACTGAAGCTTTCTTT.